This TCR beta chain originates from a study of CD8+ T cells in alopecia areata. As the sequencing template, cDNA was produced by extracting RNA and reverse transcribing it. Sequenced by immunoSEQ multiplex PCR; TCRdb stores in-frame clones only, minus some. The table lists about 270,000 clones, 60% of them singletons. Treatment specified: oral pan-JAK inhibitor, 5-10 mg twice daily. Trimming took 6 bases from V and 13 from J, leaving 18 bases between them. CDR3 length: 12 residues. Germline V lookup: CDR1 SNHLY, CDR2 FYNNEI. Concerning this clone itself: Its specificity is not known.

Study outcomes and limitations: Lesional scalp exceeded normal scalp in clonality, especially in alopecia totalis/universalis. Scalp clonality and expanded CD8+ clones among the top 100 were significantly decreased by tofacitinib. Among the cells sequenced in scalp samples are also the resident alphabeta T cells of normal skin.

The sequencing here drew on CD4+ T cells sorted from blood, taken around week 54, from a patient treated with tofacitinib. This TCR was recovered from a human donor with alopecia areata. The rearrangement uses TRBV2 and TRBJ2-5; tentatively, D is TRBD1 or TRBD2 (7 bases each). Here the CDR3 reads CASSYERDSSYF. Here the CDR3 DNA reads TGTGCCAGCAGCTACGAGCGGGACAGCTCGTACTTC. Drawing the rest from reference TRBV2 and TRBJ2-5, the complete variable domain is EPEVTQTPSHQVTQMGQEVILRCVPISNHLYFYWYRQILGQKVEFLVSFYNNEISEKSEIFDDQFSVERPDGSNFTLKIRSTKLEDSAMYFCASSYERDSSYFGPGTRLLVL.